This T cell receptor (beta chain) was observed in a study of graft-versus-host responses after intestinal transplantation. TCRdb's table, derived via immunoSEQ multiplex PCR, lists solely in-frame clones and lacks some. This repertoire shows 7,000 or so clones, around a quarter found once; its top ten account for under 7%. Co-plated with roughly 200,000 CFSE-labeled responder cells were roughly 200,000 irradiated, violet-dye-labeled stimulator cells. Following the reaction, CD3+CD4+ and CD3+CD8+ responders that were proliferating and CFSE-low underwent sorting. Germline V gene lookup returns CDR1 MNHEY and CDR2 SMNVEV (reference sequence). The CDR3 runs to 12 residues. The V end lost 5 bases, the J end lost 1 base, and 6 bases lay between the germline ends.

The sequence was obtained from a human patient who was an organ donor for intestinal transplantation. The chain carries TRBV27 and TRBJ2-7; no reliable D call. The starting material was alloreactive CD8+ T cells from a mixed lymphocyte reaction culture, obtained before transplantation. Indicated subset: CFSE-low proliferating T cells sorted from approximately six-day pre-transplant mixed lymphocyte reaction (GvH or HvG direction). Written as DNA, the CDR3 is TGTGCCAGCAGTCCCGGGTCCTACGAGCAGTACTTC. Its protein product is CASSPGSYEQYF.